This passage covers 13 T cell receptor beta chains from one sample sequenced in a study of graft-versus-host responses after intestinal transplantation listed by TCRdb under 2021. Library preparation employed the immunoSEQ multiplex PCR assay. TCRdb mirrors the immuneACCESS table, restricted to in-frame sequences. Some clones are absent from its copies; in checked studies, under half trace to an unresolved V gene, and the reason for the others is unknown. The sample has about 39,000 clones on record, about 94% of them singletons. The top ten hold 21% of the sample. The antigens these receptors bind are not known. The label giving this sample's time point can be read as: cells obtained before transplantation from donor or recipient. The sequences come from unstimulated CD8+ T cells sorted from spleen or lymph node cells, collected before transplant. These receptors came from a human donor who was the organ donor for an intestinal transplant.

This chain joins TRBV27 and TRBJ2-3, with 8 bases lining up with TRBD2. The CDR3 runs 13 residues. Trimming took 4 bases from V and 5 from J; bases not matched to a gene: 2. The germline V gene has CDR1 MNHEY and CDR2 SMNVEV (reference sequence). The CDR3 nucleotides read TGTGCCAGCAGTTCTAGCGGGCTAGATACGCAGTATTTT. This translates into CASSSSGLDTQYF.

This clone has only one observation. This rearrangement joins TRBV6-6 to TRBJ2-5; weak D call: TRBD1 (6 bases). The germline V and J ends were trimmed by 7 bases and 1 base, with 19 bases remaining between them. The CDR3 contains 16 residues. Looked up from germline, CDR1 is MNHNY and CDR2 is SVGAGI (reference sequence). Written as DNA, the CDR3 is TGTGCCAGCACCCCAATACCCGGGACATCCCAAGAGACCCAGTACTTC. Translated: CASTPIPGTSQETQYF.

The chain has TRBV7-8 and TRBJ1-2; TRBD1 is a possible D gene (5 bases). With 5 bases removed from V and 5 bases from J, the gap between germline ends came to 21 bases. This CDR3 comprises 16 residues. Germline CDR1 reads SGHVS; CDR2 reads FQNEAQ. As DNA, the CDR3 is TGTGCCAGCAGCCCCTTCCGGGGAGGGGACCGGTATGGCTACACCTTC. Its translation is CASSPFRGGDRYGYTF.

V is TRBV19 and J is TRBJ2-1; TRBD2 matches 11 bases. The J segment lost 8 bases and the V segment lost 7 bases, leaving 7 bases of the junction unmatched. CDR1 is LNHDA and CDR2 is SQIVND in the germline V gene (reference sequence). The CDR3 sequence is 14 residues long. The CDR3 DNA reads as TGTGCCAGTACCCCGACTAGCGGGACCGATGAGCAGTTCTTC. Translation: CASTPTSGTDEQFF.

The CDR3 is CASSQDPSGGEHTDTQYF. In nucleotides, the CDR3 is TGTGCCAGCAGCCAAGATCCCAGTGGCGGGGAGCACACAGATACGCAGTATTTT. The V gene is TRBV14, the J gene TRBJ2-3; weak D call: TRBD2 (6 bases). V lost 0 bases and J lost 2, with 18 bases in between. The germline gives CDR1 SGHDN, CDR2 FVKESK. The CDR3 runs to 18 residues.

This chain joins TRBV9 and TRBJ2-3, with D perhaps given as TRBD1 or TRBD2 (5 bases each). Trimming took 0 bases from V and 4 from J, leaving 9 bases between them. Germline CDR1 and CDR2: SGDLS and YYNGEE. The CDR3 is 14 residues long. The CDR3 nucleotides read TGTGCCAGCAGCGTAGGGGACGGTTCAGATACGCAGTATTTT. It is translated as CASSVGDGSDTQYF.

This chain links TRBV7-3 with TRBJ1-2; no firm D call. V was clipped by 5 bases and J by 0 bases, with 10 bases between them. Germline assignment: CDR1 SGHTA and CDR2 FQGTGA. The CDR3 contains 14 residues. The CDR3 bases are TGTGCCAGCAGCATAGGACGGGCTAACTATGGCTACACCTTC. Protein sequence: CASSIGRANYGYTF.

The chain couples TRBV2 to TRBJ2-7; the match to TRBD2 covers 10 bases. V shed 7 bases, J shed 3 bases, and the junction held 9 bases outside the gene matches. From germline, CDR1 is SNHLY and CDR2 FYNNEI. The CDR3 consists of 15 residues. The CDR3 spells CASTTSGRANYEQYF. CDR3 DNA sequence: TGTGCCAGCACCACAAGCGGGAGGGCCAACTACGAGCAGTACTTC.

The gene calls are TRBV4-1 and TRBJ1-2; 8 nucleotides line up with TRBD1. This CDR3 spans 15 amino acids. The junction had 9 bases not matched to a gene; V was cut back by 4 bases and J by 5 bases. Germline values: CDR1 MGHRA, CDR2 YSYEKL. The CDR3, as DNA: TGCGCCAGCAGCCCTTTGGGACAGGAAGGGTATGGCTACACCTTC. As protein: CASSPLGQEGYGYTF.

J is TRBJ1-2 and V is TRBV5-6; D call uncertain. The CDR3 covers 15 residues. Germline V gene lookup returns CDR1 SGHDT and CDR2 YYEEEE. Trimming stripped 1 base from V and 4 bases from J, with 14 bases between. The CDR3 is CASSLIHGPGYGYTF. CDR3 sequence (DNA): TGTGCCAGCAGCTTGATTCATGGGCCAGGCTATGGCTACACCTTC.

V and J are TRBV7-9 and TRBJ2-2; unclear D gene. CDR1 and CDR2 from the germline V gene are SEHNR and FQNEAQ (reference sequence). Trimming removed 6 bases from V and 0 bases from J, with 5 bases in between. CDR3 length equals 13 residues. The CDR3 is CASSPANTGELFF. CDR3 nucleotides: TGTGCCAGCAGTCCCGCGAACACCGGGGAGCTGTTTTTT.

The DNA of the CDR3 is TGTGCCAGCAGCGACGTGGGACTGGGCGTCTACGAGCAGTACTTC. This gives the protein CASSDVGLGVYEQYF. V is TRBV5-5 and J is TRBJ2-7; perhaps TRBD2 as D (6 bases). Trimming took off 4 bases at V and 3 bases at J, with 17 bases between the two ends. The CDR3 is 15 amino acids. Germline V gene sequence: CDR1 SGHKS, CDR2 YYEKEE (reference sequence).

The gene calls are TRBV19 and TRBJ1-2; D gene unclear. V lost 0 bases and J lost 1, with 9 bases in between. Germline V gene data show CDR1 as LNHDA and CDR2 as SQIVND (reference sequence). The CDR3 runs 15 residues. CDR3 DNA: TGTGCCAGTAGTATAGATCTCACCGTTAACTATGGCTACACCTTC. Amino acids: CASSIDLTVNYGYTF.